These T cell receptor beta chains were read from a single sample in a study of read filtering for tumor transcriptome and immune sequencing. MiXCR, applied by TCRdb to the reads, yields one record per CDR3 protein. Among 50,000 to 65,000 distinct CDR3 sequences, roughly 19% were seen once, and the ten largest hold over 13%. The source material was a population of CD138-negative cells sorted from bone marrow. These TCRs come from a donor aged 40 or older with multiple myeloma. Each CDR3 is given with its conserved first and last residue. A D gene is named only where the DNA matches it firmly. For some rows the clone size is stated as once, few or many, or as a class when expanded; others skip it.

CDR3 DNA	CDR3 protein	CDR3 length	clone size	V gene	J gene	D gene
TGCAGTGCTAGAGATCCGGGAGGGCCATTAGAGACCCAGTACTTC	CSARDPGGPLETQYF	15	few	TRBV20-1	TRBJ2-5	TRBD2
TGTGCCAGCAGCCAACAACCCCCCGGGATGGGCACAGATACGCAGTATTTT	CASSQQPPGMGTDTQYF	17	few	TRBV3-1	TRBJ2-3	NA
TGCAGTGCTAGTCCCCGGGGGGACGGAGCTTTCTTT	CSASPRGDGAFF	12	many	TRBV20-1	TRBJ1-1	NA
TGCAGTGCTAGAGATGGGAGGAGACCCACGAACACCGGGGAGCTGTTTTTT	CSARDGRRPTNTGELFF	17	many	TRBV20-1	TRBJ2-2	NA
TGTGCCAGCGCCCCGGACAGGGGGAGTACCGGGGAGCTGTTTTTT	CASAPDRGSTGELFF	15	NA	TRBV28	TRBJ2-2	TRBD1
TGTGCCAGCACGGTGCCGGACAGGAGCTATGGCTACACCTTC	CASTVPDRSYGYTF	14	many	TRBV7-2	TRBJ1-2	TRBD1
TGCGCCAGCAGCTCCGGACTAGCGGGACGGCAAGAGACCCAGTACTTC	CASSSGLAGRQETQYF	16	many	TRBV5-1	TRBJ2-5	TRBD2
TGTGCCATCAGTGAGTCGAATGCAGACACCGGGGAGCTGTTTTTT	CAISESNADTGELFF	15	many	TRBV10-3	TRBJ2-2	NA
TGCGCCAGCAGTAAGGAGGGTCCTCCGACGGACGAGCAGTACTTC	CASSKEGPPTDEQYF	15	many	TRBV5-1	TRBJ2-7	NA
TGTGCCAGCACCCGGGGAGAGAACACTGAAGCTTTCTTT	CASTRGENTEAFF	13	many	TRBV3-1	TRBJ1-1	NA
TGTGCCAGCAGCGGGAGTGGCATGAACACTGAAGCTTTCTTT	CASSGSGMNTEAFF	14	many	TRBV9	TRBJ1-1	NA
TGTGCCAGCAGCGTAGCGGGAGGCTCTGGGGCCAACGTCCTGACTTTC	CASSVAGGSGANVLTF	16	NA	TRBV9	TRBJ2-6	TRBD2
TGTGCCAGCAGCCTGACTAGCGGGAGTAATACGCAGTATTTT	CASSLTSGSNTQYF	14	NA	TRBV3-1	TRBJ2-3	TRBD2
TGTGCCATCAGTGAGTCGGGGACGGACGCTATGAACACTGAAGCTTTCTTT	CAISESGTDAMNTEAFF	17	many	TRBV10-3	TRBJ1-1	NA
TGTGCCAGCAGCACGTCGGATACGCGGTATTTT	CASSTSDTRYF	11	NA	TRBV7-3	TRBJ2-3	NA
TGTGCCAGTAGTGGGGACGTCTGGGCCGGGGAGCTGTTTTTT	CASSGDVWAGELFF	14	many	TRBV19	TRBJ2-2	NA
TGTGCCAGCAGCTTAGGACTAGCGACGTACAATGAGCAGTTCTTC	CASSLGLATYNEQFF	15	few	TRBV7-8	TRBJ2-1	TRBD2
TGCAGCGTTGAAGGGGACGGCCTGGGAGAAAAACTGTTTTTT	CSVEGDGLGEKLFF	14	NA	TRBV29-1	TRBJ1-4	NA
TGCAGTGCTAGAGACCCGGCCGGGGCAAAAGATACGCAGTATTTT	CSARDPAGAKDTQYF	15	many	TRBV20-1	TRBJ2-3	NA
TGTGCCAGCAGCTTAGCCCGGGATGATCAGCCCCAGCATTTT	CASSLARDDQPQHF	14	many	TRBV7-9	TRBJ1-5	NA
TGCAGCGCACAACAGGGGGCTATGAACACTGAAGCTTTCTTT	CSAQQGAMNTEAFF	14	many	TRBV29-1	TRBJ1-1	TRBD1
TGCAGTGCTCGTGATAGACTTCTGGAACAGCCCCAGCATTTT	CSARDRLLEQPQHF	14	NA	TRBV20-1	TRBJ1-5	NA
TGCGCCAGCAGAACCCCCGAGACCCAGTACTTC	CASRTPETQYF	11	many	TRBV10-2	TRBJ2-5	NA
TGTGCCAGTAGTGACCTGGACGAAGTTCAGCCCCAGCATTTT	CASSDLDEVQPQHF	14	NA	TRBV19	TRBJ1-5	NA
TGTGCCACTGACAGGGGGAACACCGGGGAGCTGTTTTTT	CATDRGNTGELFF	13	many	TRBV7-9	TRBJ2-2	TRBD1
TGTGCCAGCAGCTTAGAAAGCTACACCGGGGAGCTGTTTTTT	CASSLESYTGELFF	14	NA	TRBV11-3	TRBJ2-2	NA
TGCAGTGTCCCGGGACAGGGCCACTACGAGCAGTACTTC	CSVPGQGHYEQYF	13	many	TRBV20-1	TRBJ2-7	TRBD1
TGTGCCAGCAGCTCAACCGGGACCGCGACGGAGGAGCAGTACTTC	CASSSTGTATEEQYF	15	many	TRBV9	TRBJ2-7	NA
TGTGCCAGCTCTGAGGGACACACTGAAGCTTTCTTT	CASSEGHTEAFF	12	few	TRBV28	TRBJ1-1	NA
TGCGCCAGCAGCTTGGGAGGGACAGGAGGGACTGAAGCTTTCTTT	CASSLGGTGGTEAFF	15	many	TRBV5-1	TRBJ1-1	TRBD1
TGTGCCAGCAGCTTAGGGGGCGCCCGCACAGATACGCAGTATTTT	CASSLGGARTDTQYF	15	few	TRBV7-2	TRBJ2-3	NA
TGCGCCAGCAGCTTGGATCCGGCAAGTCCGATGTCGTTCTTC	CASSLDPASPMSFF	14	many	TRBV5-1	TRBJ2-1	NA
TGTGCTAGTGGTTTGGTAAACTCAGCGACAGATACGCAGTATTTT	CASGLVNSATDTQYF	15	many	TRBV12-5	TRBJ2-3	NA
TGCAGTGCGGGTGCATATGAGCAGTTCTTC	CSAGAYEQFF	10	medium-sized	TRBV20-1	TRBJ2-1	NA
TGCAGTGCGGTGGGCGGAAATTTGAACACCATATATTTT	CSAVGGNLNTIYF	13	NA	TRBV20-1	TRBJ1-3	NA
TGCAGTGCTAGGGTAATTGAGGCCAACGTCCTGACTTTC	CSARVIEANVLTF	13	once	TRBV20-1	TRBJ2-6	NA
TGCGCCAGCCGTGACTCGGTACAAGAGACCCAGTACTTC	CASRDSVQETQYF	13	many	TRBV10-2	TRBJ2-5	NA
TGTGCCAGCAGTCTGGGGGGGGTTTACAATGAGCAGTTCTTC	CASSLGGVYNEQFF	14	few	TRBV28	TRBJ2-1	TRBD2
TGTGCCAGCCTACCTACCCGGGGCGAGCAGTACTTC	CASLPTRGEQYF	12	NA	TRBV6-5	TRBJ2-7	NA
TGTGCCAGCAGCGGAGGGAGCAATCAGCCCCAGCATTTT	CASSGGSNQPQHF	13	NA	TRBV7-6	TRBJ1-5	NA
TGTGCCAGCAGTGTAGGGGGGAGCAATCAGCCCCAGCATTTT	CASSVGGSNQPQHF	14	NA	TRBV2	TRBJ1-5	NA
TGCAGCGTTGGTCAGGAAGAGCAGTACTTC	CSVGQEEQYF	10	many	TRBV29-1	TRBJ2-7	NA
TGTGCCAGCTCACCCCTAGGGAACACTGAAGCTTTCTTT	CASSPLGNTEAFF	13	NA	TRBV18	TRBJ1-1	NA
TGTGCCAGCAGCACCAGGGGCCGGAACACTGAAGCTTTCTTT	CASSTRGRNTEAFF	14	few	TRBV11-3	TRBJ1-1	NA
TGTGCCAGCAGCCCGCAGGGTATCTTGCGCGGCTACACCTTC	CASSPQGILRGYTF	14	many	TRBV6-5	TRBJ1-2	NA